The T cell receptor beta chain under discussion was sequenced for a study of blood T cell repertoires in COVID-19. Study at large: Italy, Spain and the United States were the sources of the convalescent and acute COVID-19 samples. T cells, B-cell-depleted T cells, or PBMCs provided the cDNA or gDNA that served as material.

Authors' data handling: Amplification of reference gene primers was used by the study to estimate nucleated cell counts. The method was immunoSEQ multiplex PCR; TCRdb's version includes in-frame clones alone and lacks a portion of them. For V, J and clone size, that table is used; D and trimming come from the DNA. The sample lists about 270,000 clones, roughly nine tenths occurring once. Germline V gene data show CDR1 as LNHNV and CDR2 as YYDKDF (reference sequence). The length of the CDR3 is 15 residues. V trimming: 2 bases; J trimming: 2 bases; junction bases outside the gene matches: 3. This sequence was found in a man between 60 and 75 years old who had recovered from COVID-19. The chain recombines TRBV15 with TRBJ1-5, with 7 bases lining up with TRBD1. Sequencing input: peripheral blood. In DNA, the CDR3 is TGTGCCACCAGCAGACGTACAGGGGGCAATCAGCCCCAGCATTTT. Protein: CATSRRTGGNQPQHF.